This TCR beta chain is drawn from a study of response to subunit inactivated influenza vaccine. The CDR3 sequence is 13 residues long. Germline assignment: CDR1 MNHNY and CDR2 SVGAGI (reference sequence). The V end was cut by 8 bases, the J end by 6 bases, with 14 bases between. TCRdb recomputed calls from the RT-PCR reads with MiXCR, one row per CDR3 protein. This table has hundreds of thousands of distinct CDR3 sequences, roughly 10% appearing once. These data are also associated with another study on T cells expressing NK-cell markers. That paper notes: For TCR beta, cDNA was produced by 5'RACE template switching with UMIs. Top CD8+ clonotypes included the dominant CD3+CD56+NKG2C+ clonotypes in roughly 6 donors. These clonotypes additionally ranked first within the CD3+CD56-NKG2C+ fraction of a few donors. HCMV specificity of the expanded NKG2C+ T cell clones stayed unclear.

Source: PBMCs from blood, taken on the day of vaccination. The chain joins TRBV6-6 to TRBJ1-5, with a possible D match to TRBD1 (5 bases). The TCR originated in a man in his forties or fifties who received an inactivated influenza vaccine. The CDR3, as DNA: TGTGCCAGCGGTTGGGGACCAGGTCAGCCCCAGCATTTT. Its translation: CASGWGPGQPQHF.